This T cell receptor (beta chain) was documented in a study of CD8 T cells in ankylosing spondylitis. Study findings and constraints: A CD8+ phenotype characterized the disease-linked clones, which were relatively rare in peripheral blood. Reports say disease-linked clones showed up significantly more in matched ankylosing spondylitis synovial fluid. Existing reports had already noted some motif variants in reactive arthritis synovial fluid and blood. Roughly 8 highly homologous variants made up a TCR beta motif that seemed to typify ankylosing spondylitis blood.

Germline CDR1 is SEHNR and CDR2 is FQNEAQ (reference sequence). The ends were cut back, 1 base at V and 7 bases at J, with 3 bases in the middle. This CDR3 contains 11 residues. This clonotype turned up a few times. Its antigen is not known. TCRdb ran MiXCR on the 5' RACE reads and lists one entry per CDR3 protein. Here the sample spans about 190,000 distinct CDR3 sequences, 10% to 15% being singletons. The TCR comes from a female donor with ankylosing spondylitis or in good health (not recorded which). The sample was blood, either unsorted or a sorted T cell fraction (not recorded which). The chain links TRBV7-9 to TRBJ2-3; no firm D call. Written as DNA, the CDR3 is TGTGCCAGCAGCTTAGAGTATACGCAGTATTTT. Translated: CASSLEYTQYF.